One and the same sample provided the 20 T cell receptor beta chains below, sequenced in a study of shared clonotypes between healthy human individuals. Libraries were prepared by immunoSEQ multiplex PCR; TCRdb keeps only in-frame clonotypes and omits some of them. The data contain about 530,000 clones, about 80% of them singletons. The sample comprised PBMCs. The receptors originated from a woman in her forties in good health. Some clones in this sample may be carry-over from other donors' samples.

This clone was seen ten or more times. V gene TRBV19 combines with J gene TRBJ1-1; TRBD1 agrees at 11 bases. V was clipped by 9 bases and J by 5 bases; unmatched bases: 8. There are 14 residues in the CDR3. Germline CDR1 LNHDA, CDR2 SQIVND (reference sequence). The DNA of the CDR3 is TGTGCCAGCCTGACGGGGGACAGGGGGACTGAAGCTTTCTTT. Amino acids: CASLTGDRGTEAFF.

The V call is TRBV27, the J call TRBJ2-5, with a tentative D call TRBD2 (5 bases). Per germline, CDR1 MNHEY and CDR2 SMNVEV (reference sequence). V was pared by 5 bases and J by 5 bases, with 18 bases between. The CDR3 length is 15 residues. The CDR3 here is CASSARAPRWETQYF. DNA of the CDR3: TGTGCCAGCAGTGCGCGGGCACCCCGTTGGGAGACCCAGTACTTC.

Remarks on this clone: The sample contains more than one DNA sequence encoding this CDR3. The gene calls are TRBV5-1 and TRBJ2-7, with 7 bases lining up with TRBD1. CDR3 size: 14 residues. Germline V gene lookup returns CDR1 SGHRS and CDR2 YFSETQ. V was clipped by 0 bases and J by 2 bases; unmatched bases: 2. CDR3 in amino acids: CASSLGQGAYEQYF. For the CDR3, the DNA is TGCGCCAGCAGCTTGGGGCAGGGGGCCTACGAGCAGTACTTC.

V usage is TRBV2 and J usage is TRBJ2-1; 14 bases line up with TRBD2. This CDR3 has 16 residues. Germline-derived CDR1 and CDR2 are SNHLY and FYNNEI. J lost 7 bases, V lost 0 bases, and 2 bases had no gene match. As DNA, the CDR3 is TGTGCCAGCAGTGAAGCCAGACTAGCGGGAGGGAATGAGCAGTTCTTC. Translated, it gives CASSEARLAGGNEQFF.

The CDR3 nucleotides read TGTGCCAGTAGTTTGGCAGCGAACACCGGGGAGCTGTTTTTT. Its translation: CASSLAANTGELFF. The chain carries TRBV19 and TRBJ2-2; no firm D call. Germline-derived CDR1 and CDR2 are LNHDA and SQIVND (reference sequence). The ends were cut back, 5 bases at V and 0 bases at J, with 7 bases in the middle. CDR3 length equals 14 residues.

CDR3 nucleotide sequence: TGTGCCAGTAGTATTTGGGTTAGTGGGGTTCAGCCCCAGCATTTT. Its translation: CASSIWVSGVQPQHF. The J gene is TRBJ1-5, the V gene TRBV19; the D is unclear. V was shortened by 3 bases and J by 6 bases, with 15 bases between the two germline ends. Germline V lookup: CDR1 LNHDA, CDR2 SQIVND (reference sequence). CDR3 length equals 15 residues. The complete variable domain, with remaining parts taken from reference TRBV19 and TRBJ1-5, reads DGGITQSPKYLFRKEGQNVTLSCEQNLNHDAMYWYRQDPGQGLRLIYYSQIVNDFQKGDIAEGYSVSREKKESFPLTVTSAQKNPTAFYLCASSIWVSGVQPQHFGDGTRLSIL.

This clone was recorded once. V usage is TRBV21-1 and J usage is TRBJ2-7; the table gives TRBD1 as D, unverified against the DNA. TRBV21-1 is shown as a pseudogene. This CDR3 is 14 amino acids long. The CDR3 reads CASSKENRGHEQYF. CDR3 nucleotide sequence: TGTGCCAGCAGCAAAGAAAACAGGGGCCACGAGCAGTACTTC.

The chain recombines TRBV9 with TRBJ2-7, with TRBD2 matching over 8 bases. V lost 2 bases to trimming and J lost 6 bases; unmatched junction nucleotides: 7. In germline, CDR1 is SGDLS, CDR2 YYNGEE. The length of the CDR3 is 14 residues. In DNA form, the CDR3 reads TGTGCCAGCAGCGTCACCGGGACTAGGGGCGAGCAGTACTTC. Encoded protein: CASSVTGTRGEQYF. The whole variable domain, filled in from reference TRBV9 and TRBJ2-7, reads DSGVTQTPKHLITATGQRVTLRCSPRSGDLSVYWYQQSLDQGLQFLIQYYNGEERAKGNILERFSAQQFPDLHSELNLSSLELGDSALYFCASSVTGTRGEQYFGPGTRLTVT.

This chain connects TRBV6-6 to TRBJ1-1; D possibly corresponds to TRBD1 (6 bases). There are 15 residues in the CDR3. Per germline, CDR1 MNHNY and CDR2 SVGAGI (reference sequence). The V and J ends lost 0 bases and 3 bases respectively, with 11 bases between them. The CDR3 region has the DNA TGTGCCAGCAGTTACTCTCACAGGGACCACACTGAAGCTTTCTTT. Its translation is CASSYSHRDHTEAFF.

Notes on this clone: Distinct nucleotide sequences in the sample also encode this CDR3. This rearrangement joins TRBV7-2 to TRBJ2-7; no definite D call. CDR3 length: 14 residues. Per the germline V gene, CDR1 is SGHTA and CDR2 is FQGNSA. V was trimmed by 0 bases and J by 3 bases, leaving 9 bases between them. The chain's CDR3 is CASSLAGRSYEQYF. In DNA form, the CDR3 reads TGTGCCAGCAGCTTAGCGGGAAGGAGCTACGAGCAGTACTTC.

The rearrangement joins TRBV5-6 to TRBJ1-5, with TRBD1 as a possible D gene (6 bases). Trimming cost V 4 bases and J 3 bases, with 14 bases left between them. Germline CDR1 reads SGHDT; CDR2 reads YYEEEE. CDR3 length equals 15 residues. The CDR3: CASSTGIMNNQPQHF. The CDR3, as DNA: TGTGCCAGCAGCACAGGGATTATGAACAATCAGCCCCAGCATTTT.

V is TRBV7-6 and J is TRBJ1-3, with D uncertain. Germline loops: CDR1 SGHVS, CDR2 FNYEAQ. This CDR3 region has 13 residues. The V end was cut by 1 base, the J end by 2 bases, with 3 bases between. CDR3 coding DNA: TGTGCCAGCAGCTTAGGTGCTGGAAACACCATATATTTT. Protein sequence: CASSLGAGNTIYF.

This chain joins TRBV30 and TRBJ1-6; 7 bases are shared with TRBD1. The ends lost 6 bases at V and 6 bases at J; junction bases unmatched: 5. Germline CDR1 and CDR2: GTSNPN and SVGIG (reference sequence). This CDR3 spans 13 amino acids. CDR3 DNA: TGTGCCTGCCTACAGGGGAGTAATTCACCCCTCCACTTT. It codes for CACLQGSNSPLHF.

V gene TRBV5-1 combines with J gene TRBJ2-7, with 7 bases lining up with TRBD2. The CDR3 runs to 13 residues. With V trimmed by 1 base and J by 3 bases, 1 base remained unmatched. The germline CDR1 and CDR2 sequences are SGHRS and YFSETQ. CDR3 DNA sequence: TGCGCCAGCAGCTTGAGCGGGAACTACGAGCAGTACTTC. Translated, it gives CASSLSGNYEQYF.

This chain connects TRBV6-5 to TRBJ1-2, with TRBD1 identical over 8 bases. The CDR3 is 14 residues long. Germline assignment: CDR1 MNHEY and CDR2 SVGAGI. J gave up 4 bases and V 7 bases, and 8 bases lay outside the gene matches. Here the CDR3 DNA reads TGTGCCAGCAAAAAATCGGGACAGGTCTATGGCTACACCTTC. Residues: CASKKSGQVYGYTF.

The V gene is TRBV2, the J gene TRBJ2-7; tentative D call: TRBD2 (5 bases). Germline values: CDR1 SNHLY, CDR2 FYNNEI. Trimming took off 1 base at V and 5 bases at J, with 12 bases between the two ends. The CDR3 has 14 residues. This chain's CDR3 is CASSEGLAANEQYF. In DNA, the CDR3 is TGTGCCAGCAGTGAAGGTCTAGCCGCCAACGAGCAGTACTTC.

This clone was detected only once. The chain has TRBV7-9 and TRBJ2-5; 7 nucleotides align to TRBD2. This CDR3 has 16 residues. After removal of 5 bases from V and 5 bases from J, the junction contained 14 bases not matched to a gene. CDR1 is SEHNR and CDR2 is FQNEAQ in the germline V gene (reference sequence). As DNA, the CDR3 is TGTGCCAGCAGCCCCCCCCTGCGGGAGCCGGGGGAGACCCAGTACTTC. As protein: CASSPPLREPGETQYF.

V is TRBV7-6 and J is TRBJ2-5; unclear D gene. CDR3 size: 14 residues. Germline V gene sequence: CDR1 SGHVS, CDR2 FNYEAQ. V lost 1 base and J 5 bases, leaving 11 bases between the germline ends. Written as DNA, the CDR3 is TGTGCCAGCAGCTTAGGTTCAAATCGGGAGACCCAGTACTTC. Protein: CASSLGSNRETQYF.

V is TRBV18 and J is TRBJ1-1, with D hard to call. The CDR3 is made up of 13 amino acids. Trimming took off 2 bases at V and 0 bases at J, with 4 bases between the two ends. Germline V gives CDR1 KGHSH, CDR2 LQKENI. The CDR3 DNA follows: TGTGCCAGCTCACCAACCATGAACACTGAAGCTTTCTTT. Residues: CASSPTMNTEAFF.

This clone was counted between two and nine times. This chain connects TRBV5-1 to TRBJ1-2; D gene uncertain. The CDR3 contains 14 residues. Trimming took 3 bases from V and 4 from J, leaving 13 bases between them. Looked up from germline, CDR1 is SGHRS and CDR2 is YFSETQ. CDR3 coding DNA: TGCGCCAGCAGCTCCGCTGGCAGACTCTATGGCTACACCTTC. Its protein is CASSSAGRLYGYTF.